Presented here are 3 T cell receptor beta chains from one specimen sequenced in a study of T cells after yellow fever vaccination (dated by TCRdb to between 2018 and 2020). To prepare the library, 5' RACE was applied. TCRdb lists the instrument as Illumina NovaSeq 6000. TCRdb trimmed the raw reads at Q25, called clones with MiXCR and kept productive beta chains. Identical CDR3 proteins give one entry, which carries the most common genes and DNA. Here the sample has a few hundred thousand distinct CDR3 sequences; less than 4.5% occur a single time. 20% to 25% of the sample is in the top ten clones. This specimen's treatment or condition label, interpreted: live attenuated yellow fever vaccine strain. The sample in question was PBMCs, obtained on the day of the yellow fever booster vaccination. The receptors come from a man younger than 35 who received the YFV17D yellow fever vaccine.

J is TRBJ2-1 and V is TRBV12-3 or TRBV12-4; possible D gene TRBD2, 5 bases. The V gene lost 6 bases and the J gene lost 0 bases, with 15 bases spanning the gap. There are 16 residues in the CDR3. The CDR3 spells CASSLPAGSSYNEQFF. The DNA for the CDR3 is TGTGCCAGCAGCCTCCCCGCGGGCAGCTCCTACAATGAGCAGTTCTTC.

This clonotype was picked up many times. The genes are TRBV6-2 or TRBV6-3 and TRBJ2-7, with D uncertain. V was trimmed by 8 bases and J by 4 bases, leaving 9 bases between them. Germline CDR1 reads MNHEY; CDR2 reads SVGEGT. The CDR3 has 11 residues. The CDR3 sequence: CASGPAYEQYF. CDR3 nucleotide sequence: TGTGCCAGCGGGCCGGCTTACGAGCAGTACTTC.

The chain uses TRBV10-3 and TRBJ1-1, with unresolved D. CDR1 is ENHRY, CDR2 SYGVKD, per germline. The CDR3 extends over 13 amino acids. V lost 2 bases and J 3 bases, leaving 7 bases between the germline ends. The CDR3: CAISEGRYTEAFF. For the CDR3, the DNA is TGTGCCATCAGTGAGGGGCGGTACACTGAAGCTTTCTTT.